The next 15 T cell receptor beta chains were all read from a single sample in a study of shared clonotypes between healthy human individuals. Only CD45RO-negative cells positively selected for CCR7 counted as naive CD8 cells, so terminally differentiated effector memory CD45RA+ cells were excluded. The data were produced by immunoSEQ multiplex PCR, yet TCRdb's version contains in-frame clones alone and is incomplete. The table shows approximately 720,000 clones, with approximately 90% occurring only once. The sample consisted of naive CD8+ T cells sorted from blood. The receptors come from a man aged 25-40 years in good health.

In the case of this clone: Other nucleotide sequences in the sample specify the same CDR3. The gene calls are TRBV9 and TRBJ2-3; D not resolved. The CDR3 extends over 14 amino acids. The V and J ends lost 0 bases and 1 base respectively, with 6 bases between them. From germline, CDR1 is SGDLS and CDR2 YYNGEE. The CDR3 region is CASSVAPGTDTQYF. CDR3 DNA sequence: TGTGCCAGCAGCGTAGCTCCAGGCACAGATACGCAGTATTTT.

The genes are TRBV27 and TRBJ2-6; D gene unclear. Germline V CDR1 and CDR2: MNHEY, SMNVEV (reference sequence). This CDR3 is 18 amino acids long. V was shortened by 2 bases and J by 0 bases, with 14 bases between the two germline ends. The CDR3 sequence is CASSLSRAYRSGANVLTF. For the CDR3, the DNA is TGTGCCAGCAGTTTAAGTAGGGCATATCGCTCTGGGGCCAACGTCCTGACTTTC.

The chain combines TRBV5-1 with TRBJ2-3; no reliable D call. The V gene's germline CDR1 is SGHRS and CDR2 YFSETQ. Trimming removed 0 bases from V and 4 bases from J, with 6 bases in between. This CDR3 comprises 13 residues. The CDR3 DNA reads as TGCGCCAGCAGCTTGGGGGCGGCAGATACGCAGTATTTT. Translated: CASSLGAADTQYF.

This clone has a single count. J is TRBJ1-5 and V is TRBV10-3, with D perhaps TRBD1 (5 bases). The V end was cut by 2 bases, the J end by 9 bases, with 20 bases between. The CDR3 covers 16 residues. CDR1 is ENHRY, CDR2 SYGVKD, per germline. The CDR3, as DNA: TGTGCCATCAGTGAGCTCTTGACAGACCCGATGGGGCCCCAGCATTTT. Protein sequence: CAISELLTDPMGPQHF.

V and J are TRBV28 and TRBJ1-5; D remains unclear. Germline lookup yields CDR1 MDHEN and CDR2 SYDVKM. CDR3 size: 15 residues. V was trimmed by 2 bases and J by 5 bases, leaving 13 bases between them. The CDR3 loop is CASSLVAAPDQPQHF. CDR3 nucleotides: TGTGCCAGCAGTTTAGTGGCGGCGCCGGATCAGCCCCAGCATTTT.

The chain has TRBV28 and TRBJ1-1; 8 bases map to TRBD1. V lost 4 bases and J lost 4; bases outside the gene matches: 8. CDR1 and CDR2 (germline): MDHEN, SYDVKM. CDR3 length: 15 amino acids. The CDR3 nucleotides are TGTGCCAGCAGTTCTCGGACAGGGAGGGCCACTGAAGCTTTCTTT. This sequence encodes CASSSRTGRATEAFF.

The V call is TRBV4-1, the J call TRBJ2-1, with D uncertain. Trimming pared 2 bases from V and 5 bases from J, leaving 10 bases between. Per germline, CDR1 MGHRA and CDR2 YSYEKL. The CDR3 is made up of 14 amino acids. The CDR3 DNA sequence: TGCGCCAGCAGCCAATTAGGTTGGCACAATGAGCAGTTCTTC. It is translated as CASSQLGWHNEQFF.

The V call is TRBV6-4, the J call TRBJ2-7; 8 bases are a match to TRBD2. The CDR3 loop spans 14 amino acids. Germline CDR1 MRHNA, CDR2 SNTAGT. Trimming cost V 3 bases and J 3 bases; bases outside gene matches: 4. The CDR3 bases are TGTGCCAGCAGTGAGGCGGGAGGCGGCTACGAGCAGTACTTC. It codes for CASSEAGGGYEQYF.

The chain combines TRBV6-5 with TRBJ2-7; TRBD2 is a possible D gene (6 bases). The CDR3 totals 14 residues. Trimming stripped 6 bases from V and 2 bases from J, with 14 bases between. Germline V gives CDR1 MNHEY, CDR2 SVGAGI. The CDR3 loop reads CASSPAGRTYEQYF. The DNA of the CDR3 is TGTGCCAGCAGCCCGGCAGGGAGGACCTACGAGCAGTACTTC.

This rearrangement joins TRBV13 to TRBJ2-7, with D possibly TRBD2 on 5 matching bases. V shed 0 bases and J shed 2 bases, with 8 bases lying between them. The CDR3 sequence is 14 residues long. Germline CDR1 and CDR2: PRHDT and FYEKMQ (reference sequence). CDR3 DNA sequence: TGTGCCAGCAGCTTAGGCTTCGGGGCCTACGAGCAGTACTTC. Its translation: CASSLGFGAYEQYF.

J is TRBJ1-1 and V is TRBV4-3, with D hard to call. The CDR3 is 14 residues long. V was clipped by 4 bases and J by 0 bases, with 9 bases between them. From germline, CDR1 is LGHNA and CDR2 YSLEER. The CDR3 sequence is CASSPAELNTEAFF. In DNA, the CDR3 is TGCGCCAGCAGCCCTGCGGAGTTGAACACTGAAGCTTTCTTT.

V is TRBV19 and J is TRBJ1-1; D uncertain. Trimming cost V 0 bases and J 8 bases, with 10 bases left between them. This CDR3 has 13 amino acids. CDR1 is LNHDA, CDR2 SQIVND, per germline (reference sequence). The CDR3, as DNA: TGTGCCAGTAGTATAGAGGGGTTTGGGGAAGCTTTCTTT. Amino acid sequence: CASSIEGFGEAFF. Supplemented by reference TRBV19 and TRBJ1-1, the full variable domain reads DGGITQSPKYLFRKEGQNVTLSCEQNLNHDAMYWYRQDPGQGLRLIYYSQIVNDFQKGDIAEGYSVSREKKESFPLTVTSAQKNPTAFYLCASSIEGFGEAFFGQGTRLTVV.

This clone was observed a single time. DNA for the CDR3: TGTGCCAGCAGAACGACAGCTAACTATGGCTACACCTTC. The encoded protein is CASRTTANYGYTF. The chain combines TRBV28 with TRBJ1-2; a weak D match, TRBD1 (5 bases). Germline lookup yields CDR1 MDHEN and CDR2 SYDVKM. This CDR3 is built from 13 residues. Deletions cut 6 bases from V and 0 bases from J, with 8 bases between.

The CDR3 reads CASRPRTGPVRPQHF. CDR3 sequence (DNA): TGTGCCAGTAGACCTCGGACAGGGCCGGTTCGCCCCCAGCATTTT. This sequence joins TRBV19 and TRBJ1-5, with TRBD1 identical over 8 bases. This CDR3 spans 15 amino acids. The germline V gene encodes CDR1 LNHDA and CDR2 SQIVND (reference sequence). Trimming at V came to 6 bases and at J to 10 bases, leaving 14 bases not matched to a gene.

This chain joins TRBV11-2 and TRBJ2-6, with D perhaps matching TRBD2 (6 bases). This CDR3 has 14 residues. The V gene's germline CDR1 is SGHAT and CDR2 FQNNGV. The V gene lost 9 bases and the J gene lost 2 bases, with 11 bases spanning the gap. CDR3 sequence (DNA): TGTGCCAGTCTCAGGGAGGCTGGGGCCAACGTCCTGACTTTC. It specifies CASLREAGANVLTF.